This T cell receptor beta chain derives from a study of cytomegalovirus exposure and HLA in healthy donors (dated by TCRdb to about 2017). Some background on the complete study: According to an earlier analysis of around 600 of the donors, roughly 180 million T cells yielded 117 million unique TCR beta sequences and approximately 280 Gb of sequence data. A later analysis re-examined previously published TCR beta repertoires from more than 600 donors and added high-resolution HLA genotyping to investigate patterns of TCR occurrence. The T cell repertoires of about 700 subjects were profiled by immunosequencing and related to cytomegalovirus serostatus. Several DR-DQ haplotypes were handled as single units for association and clustering because linkage in the cohort was strong. Rather than drawing on any new phenotypic data, the later analysis identified candidate immune exposures from TCR beta sequences and the way those sequences occurred across donors. Along with the roughly 610-subject first cohort, a separate validation cohort of more than 90 different subjects was used. Typing coverage differed by locus: A, B, C, DRB1 and DQB1 were typed in about 629-630 donors, DQA1 in about 550, DPA1 in around 600, and DPB1 in approximately 450. The aim of the study was to test whether cataloging public T cell receptors could identify signatures of past pathogen exposure. An early release that covered roughly 600 HLA-typed donors contained approximately 320 gigabases of sequencing data and 80 million or so unique TCR sequences. All discovery cohort repertoires had been generated on a single sequencing platform. Class I and class II HLA loci were covered by the typing at four-digit resolution. In an earlier analysis of a few hundred of the donors, high-throughput TCR beta sequencing was used to judge whether each TCR beta V gene segment behaved as functional or pseudogenic. A later genetic analysis used genome-wide SNP genotypes for about 60% of the roughly 670 donors, treating that subset as a discovery cohort. Of the 398 genotyped donors, roughly 80% were placed in the genetic ancestry cluster associated with self-reported Caucasian donors. To predict cytomegalovirus infection status, the study combined high-throughput TCR immunosequencing, statistical association of individual TCRs with disease status, and machine learning. Across some 400 genotyped donors of the cohort, an average of 235,054 unique TCR beta nucleotide sequences per donor were sequenced, and approximately 17% of those sequences were non-productive. Donor age, sex, ethnicity and CMV serostatus were collected together with the repertoire data. Beyond this particular receptor, the publication reports: Presence/absence analyses assumed roughly uniform sequencing depth across donors, an assumption that may not hold. In a later genetic analysis, fewer N-insertions in productive TCRs were reported among donors in an Asian-associated ancestry cluster than the roughly 700-donor mean. When HLA alleles, especially DR and DQ, strongly co-occurred, TCR associations were difficult to assign to individual alleles. A later analysis associated 16,951 TCR beta sequences with specific HLA alleles at a false discovery rate of 0.05. In vitro tests confirmed that three of the cytomegalovirus-associated TCR beta chains recognize cytomegalovirus antigens. Most TCR sequences were observed very rarely across donors, whereas some public TCRs were present in many individuals. According to the authors, the approach could potentially be generalized to other disease states and immunological phenotypes. Because HLA typing was missing for some donors at each locus, association tests included only the typed subset. In a later analysis, HLA-associated TCR beta chains were found to be more clonally expanded and to have lower generation probabilities than equally common non-associated chains. According to a later analysis, most CMV-associated TCR beta chains appeared to be HLA-restricted, and the HLA associations seemed to be driven largely by CMV exposure. A later genetic analysis associated a missense DCLRE1C variant with V-gene and J-gene trimming of TCR beta chains, and an independent cohort replicated the association. The cohort was sequenced for TCR beta chains only, and without alpha or paired-chain data the features that could be detected were limited. An earlier analysis of approximately 590 of the donors showed that most TCR beta V segments appeared in productive rearrangements either about 90% or about 30% of the time, which broadly matched IMGT annotations. Correlated functional status among segregating V segments might be attributable to linkage disequilibrium, but an unknown experimental factor could not be ruled out. The study listed 150 to 200 TCR beta chains as associated with cytomegalovirus. Cytomegalovirus status was reported to be diagnosed by the classifier with high specificity and sensitivity in both the original and validation cohorts. The 87-base-pair reads could not distinguish some IMGT-functional V segments, including TRBV6-2 and TRBV6-3, so those segments were excluded. In a later analysis, several top co-occurrence clusters were reported to appear linked to parvovirus B19, influenza, CMV and Epstein-Barr virus. The earlier analysis of some 540 of the donors excluded around 17 rarely observed V segments, including chromosome 9 orphons, because counts were too low. In a later analysis, the rate of TCR association differed among HLA loci, with DRB1 alleles having the most associated TCRs and HLA-C alleles having the fewest. The sequencing pipeline was judged likely to have produced a cluster of highly shared sequence variants as a technical artifact. CMV serostatus was the only immune exposure information available for the cohort. A further reported finding was that TCR beta sequences accurately predicted the HLA-A and HLA-B alleles for most subjects in the first cohort.

Based on the germline V gene (reference sequence), the CDR1 and CDR2 sequences are SEHNR and FQNEAQ. A distance of 7 bases separates the germline ends of V and J, which lose 5 bases and 5 bases respectively. The CDR3 measures 13 amino acids from cysteine to phenylalanine. The only DNA kept is the CDR3, 39 bases in frame from the first base. This clone was seen only once. Its binding antigen is unknown. Base qualities are not at hand, and no much larger clone is one base apart. In total, approximately 700 healthy bone marrow donors made up the cohort. At the time of sampling, all cohort members were nominally healthy, though unrecorded immune exposures were likely present. The donor was CMV seronegative and was included in the group of approximately 350 seronegative cohort members. A peripheral blood sample was provided by each donor, and peripheral blood mononuclear cells were used for TCR beta sequencing. Genomic DNA was extracted from the blood cell samples with the Qiagen DNeasy Blood Extraction Kit.

The receptor library was made with the immunoSEQ multiplex PCR assay. For the multiplex PCR, a mixture combining 60 forward primers for TCR Vbeta segments and 13 reverse primers for TCR Jbeta segments was used. Amplification of the CDR3 region of rearranged TCR beta genes was performed with a multiplex PCR assay on genomic DNA. The amplified TCR beta libraries were sequenced on the Illumina HiSeq System as 87-base-pair reads. As for the authors' bioinformatics: A later analysis counted approximately 74 million unique TCR beta chains across the 666 repertoires, and 9 million to 14 million of these chains were shared by at least two donors. To remove PCR and sequencing errors, raw reads were error-corrected and collapsed into unique sequences using a nearest-neighbor algorithm that merged closely related sequences. CDR3 sequences were aligned to IMGT reference sequences to assign V, D and J gene segments. For a sequence to be retained, a match of at least six nucleotides was required to both a V gene segment and a J gene segment. Rearrangements were classified as productive when the CDR3 lacked stop codons and remained in frame with V and J, and all other rearrangements were classified as non-productive. Following IMGT convention, CDR3 was defined as the stretch from the second conserved V-encoded cysteine up to the conserved J-encoded phenylalanine. Sequences without an unambiguous match to a single V gene segment were excluded from the earlier analysis of 450 to 650 of the donors. In an earlier analysis of 587 of the donors, a V segment was called functional when productive rearrangements were above 56.7%, and segregating when the standard deviation between donors exceeded 5%. A statistical classification framework was developed to diagnose cytomegalovirus status using the catalog of TCR beta chain sequences. V and J gene assignment, in a later analysis, came from comparing TCR nucleotide sequences with IMGT/GENE-DB human TR gene sequences. In a later analysis, CDR3 sequences and most-parsimonious VDJ recombination scenarios were assigned using the TCRdist pipeline. A later analysis defined each TCR beta chain by its CDR3 amino acid sequence plus V-gene family, and excluded reads lacking a unique V-gene family. A later analysis removed several hundred highly shared, low-generation-probability nucleotide sequences to deal with suspected cross-contamination and a sequencing artifact. In a later analysis, a clonal expansion index for each public chain was calculated from normalized within-repertoire ranks of inferred template counts. In a later analysis, generation probabilities were computed using a VDJ recombination model fitted to out-of-frame rearrangements, and the results were checked against IGoR. A later analysis scored TCR-TCR, TCR-HLA and TCR-CMV co-occurrence with hypergeometric tests, applying a repertoire-size bias correction to TCR pairs. A later analysis estimated false discovery rates by permuting HLA or CMV assignments 20 times. In a later analysis, co-occurring TCRs were grouped using DBSCAN, with TCRdist sequence similarity added in when clustering inside HLA-allele-positive subsets. Co-occurrence clustering excluded repertoires with fewer than 30,000 or more than 120,000 public chains, plus five with anomalous nucleotide sharing. The table comes from immuneACCESS by way of TCRdb, which keeps in-frame sequences with V and J called. Part of the clones is missing from these tables; in studies checked, under half for an unresolved V gene and the rest for unknown reasons. D and trimming were read from the DNA, whereas the V and J calls and clone size are those reported in that table. The sample table records 95,000 to 150,000 clones; roughly 76% of these occur just once. The ten biggest clones cover 2.1% of the sample.

The rearrangement joined TRBV7-9 to TRBJ1-6; the best D guess is TRBD1, with 5 bases matching. Input material: PBMCs. The sequence was collected from a man aged 30 to 45 in good health and CMV-seronegative. This receptor has the CDR3 CASSVTDNSPLHF. The bases are TGTGCCAGCAGCGTGACAGATAATTCACCCCTCCACTTT.